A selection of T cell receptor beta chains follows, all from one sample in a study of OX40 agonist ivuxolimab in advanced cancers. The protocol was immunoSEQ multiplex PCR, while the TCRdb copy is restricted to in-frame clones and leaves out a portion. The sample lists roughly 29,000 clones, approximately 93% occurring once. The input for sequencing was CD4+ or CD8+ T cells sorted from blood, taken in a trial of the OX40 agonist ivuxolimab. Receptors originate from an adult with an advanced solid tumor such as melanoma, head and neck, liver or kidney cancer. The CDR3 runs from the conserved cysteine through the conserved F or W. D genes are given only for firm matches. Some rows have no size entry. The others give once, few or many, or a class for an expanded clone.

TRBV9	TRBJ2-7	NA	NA	CASSSLESYYEQYF	TGTGCCAGCAGCTCCTTGGAGAGTTACTACGAGCAGTACTTC
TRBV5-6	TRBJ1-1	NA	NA	CASSSAAGSTEAFF	TGTGCCAGCAGCTCCGCGGCAGGGAGCACTGAAGCTTTCTTT
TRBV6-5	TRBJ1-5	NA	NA	CASSYSISYQPQHF	TGTGCCAGCAGTTACTCGATATCCTATCAGCCCCAGCATTTT
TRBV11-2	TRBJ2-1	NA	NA	CASSLVTRGYNEQFF	TGTGCCAGCAGCTTAGTAACCCGGGGCTACAATGAGCAGTTCTTC
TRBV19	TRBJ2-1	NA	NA	CASSLTFNSYNEQFF	TGTGCCAGTAGTTTGACATTTAACTCCTACAATGAGCAGTTCTTC
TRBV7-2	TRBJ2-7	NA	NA	CASSPPSSYEQYF	TGTGCCAGCAGCCCACCCAGTTCCTACGAGCAGTACTTC
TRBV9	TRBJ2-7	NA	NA	CASSVASGTPSYEQYF	TGTGCCAGCAGCGTAGCCTCCGGGACTCCCTCTTACGAGCAGTACTTC
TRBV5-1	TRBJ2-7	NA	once	CASSPEGYEQYF	TGCGCCAGCAGTCCTGAAGGGTACGAGCAGTACTTC
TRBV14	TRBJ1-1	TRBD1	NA	CASSQGTGDTEAFF	TGTGCCAGCAGCCAAGGGACAGGGGACACTGAAGCTTTCTTT
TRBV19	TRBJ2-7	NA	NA	CASSITGRAYEQYF	TGTGCCAGTAGTATAACGGGGCGGGCCTACGAGCAGTACTTC
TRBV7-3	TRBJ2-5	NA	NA	CASSQGMWAETQYF	TGTGCCAGCAGCCAAGGGATGTGGGCGGAGACCCAGTACTTC
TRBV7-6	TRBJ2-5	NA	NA	CASSLGDWTRETQYF	TGTGCCAGCAGCTTAGGAGACTGGACACGAGAGACCCAGTACTTC
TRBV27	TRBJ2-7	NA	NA	CASSSRGMGGREQYF	TGTGCCAGCAGTTCGCGTGGTATGGGGGGCCGCGAGCAGTACTTC
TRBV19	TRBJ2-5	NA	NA	CASSPGVVSVETQYF	TGTGCCAGTAGCCCTGGAGTGGTTAGTGTGGAGACCCAGTACTTC
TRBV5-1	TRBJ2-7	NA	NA	CASSLVGSSYEQYF	TGCGCCAGCAGCTTAGTGGGCAGCTCCTACGAGCAGTACTTC
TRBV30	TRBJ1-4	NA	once	CAWSEKREKLFF	TGTGCCTGGAGTGAAAAGCGGGAAAAACTGTTTTTT
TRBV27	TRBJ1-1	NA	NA	CASSLAGLSEAFF	TGTGCCAGCAGTTTAGCCGGGCTGAGCGAAGCTTTCTTT
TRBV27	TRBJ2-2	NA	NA	CASSLISYTGELFF	TGTGCCAGCAGTTTAATTAGCTACACCGGGGAGCTGTTTTTT
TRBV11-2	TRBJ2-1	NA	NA	CASSFNEQFF	TGTGCCAGCAGCTTCAATGAGCAGTTCTTC
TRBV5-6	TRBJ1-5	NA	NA	CASSLGGGDWVQPQHF	TGTGCCAGCAGCCTAGGGGGGGGCGATTGGGTTCAGCCCCAGCATTTT
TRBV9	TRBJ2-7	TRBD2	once	CASSSTSGRTYEQYF	TGTGCCAGCAGCAGTACTAGCGGGAGGACGTACGAGCAGTACTTC
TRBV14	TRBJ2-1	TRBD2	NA	CASSQRRGASAYNEQFF	TGTGCCAGCAGCCAACGGCGGGGGGCTAGCGCCTACAATGAGCAGTTCTTC
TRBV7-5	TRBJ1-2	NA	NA	CVRRRRGVGLGDYGYTF	TGTGTCAGAAGGCGTCGCGGGGTGGGGCTCGGCGACTATGGCTACACCTTC
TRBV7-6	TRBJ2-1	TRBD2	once	CASSLDWPSGRDNEQFF	TGTGCCAGCAGCTTAGACTGGCCTAGCGGGAGGGATAATGAGCAGTTCTTC
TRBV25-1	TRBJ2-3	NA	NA	CASSESLLNLDTQYF	TGTGCCAGCAGTGAATCCCTCTTAAACTTGGATACGCAGTATTTT
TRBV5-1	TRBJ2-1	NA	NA	CASSWGGYNEQFF	TGCGCCAGCAGCTGGGGAGGCTACAATGAGCAGTTCTTC
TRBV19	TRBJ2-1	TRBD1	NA	CASTRADRAPYNEQFF	TGTGCCAGTACCCGGGCCGACAGGGCGCCCTACAATGAGCAGTTCTTC
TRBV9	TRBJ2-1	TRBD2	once	CASSEALAGDYDEQFF	TGTGCCAGCAGCGAGGCTCTAGCGGGAGATTATGATGAGCAGTTCTTC
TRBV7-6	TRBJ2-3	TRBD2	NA	CASSLEAGSSTDTQYF	TGTGCCAGCAGCTTAGAAGCGGGGAGTAGCACAGATACGCAGTATTTT
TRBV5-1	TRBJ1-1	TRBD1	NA	CASSLEQGDTEAFF	TGCGCCAGCAGCTTGGAGCAGGGGGACACTGAAGCTTTCTTT
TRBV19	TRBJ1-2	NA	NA	CASSPKGLIYGYTF	TGTGCCAGTAGTCCCAAGGGCCTTATCTATGGCTACACCTTC
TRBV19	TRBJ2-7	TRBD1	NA	CASSIWTGGYEQYF	TGTGCCAGTAGTATCTGGACAGGGGGGTACGAGCAGTACTTC
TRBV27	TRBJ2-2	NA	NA	CASSLIGSPGELFF	TGTGCCAGCAGTTTAATAGGGTCTCCCGGGGAGCTGTTTTTT
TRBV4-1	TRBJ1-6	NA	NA	CASSQDRGDGSPLHF	TGCGCCAGCAGCCAAGATCGGGGGGACGGGTCCCCCCTCCACTTT
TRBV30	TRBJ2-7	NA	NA	CAWSVRPWVEQYF	TGTGCCTGGAGTGTACGCCCCTGGGTCGAGCAGTACTTC
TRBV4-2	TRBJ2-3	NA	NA	CASSQGPDTQYF	TGTGCCAGCAGCCAAGGCCCAGATACGCAGTATTTT
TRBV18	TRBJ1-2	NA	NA	CASSPDLMSYTF	TGTGCCAGCTCACCTGACCTGATGAGCTACACCTTC
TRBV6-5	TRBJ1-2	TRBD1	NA	CASNPLGQGLYGYTF	TGTGCCAGCAACCCCCTGGGACAGGGACTCTATGGCTACACCTTC
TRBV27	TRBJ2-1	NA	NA	CASSSGIMGNEQFF	TGTGCCAGCAGTTCCGGGATCATGGGGAATGAGCAGTTCTTC
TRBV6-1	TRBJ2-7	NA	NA	CASSEGPFWGPYEQYF	TGTGCCAGCAGTGAAGGCCCTTTTTGGGGCCCCTACGAGCAGTACTTC
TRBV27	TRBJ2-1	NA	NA	CASSHSSEQFF	TGTGCCAGCAGTCACAGTTCTGAGCAGTTCTTC
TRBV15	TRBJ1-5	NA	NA	CATSKGGENQPQHF	TGTGCCACCAGCAAAGGGGGAGAAAATCAGCCCCAGCATTTT
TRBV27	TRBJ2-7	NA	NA	CASSLRLALYEQYF	TGTGCCAGCAGTTTAAGGCTAGCGCTCTACGAGCAGTACTTC
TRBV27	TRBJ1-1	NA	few	CASSSHYGNTEAFF	TGTGCCAGCAGTTCCCATTATGGGAACACTGAAGCTTTCTTT
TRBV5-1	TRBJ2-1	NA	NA	CASSLQSWASYNEQFF	TGCGCCAGCAGCTTACAGAGCTGGGCCTCCTACAATGAGCAGTTCTTC
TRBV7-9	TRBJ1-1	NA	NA	CASSFEDRMNTEAFF	TGTGCCAGCAGCTTTGAGGACCGCATGAACACTGAAGCTTTCTTT
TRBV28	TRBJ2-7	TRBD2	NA	CASSVSREAYEQYF	TGTGCCAGCTCCGTAAGCCGGGAGGCCTACGAGCAGTACTTC
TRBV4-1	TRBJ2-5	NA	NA	CASSQVADFETQYF	TGCGCCAGCAGCCAAGTGGCAGATTTTGAGACCCAGTACTTC
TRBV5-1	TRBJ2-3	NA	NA	CASSLARDTQYF	TGCGCCAGCAGCTTGGCTCGAGATACGCAGTATTTT
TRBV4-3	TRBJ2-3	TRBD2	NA	CASSQISGSGTDTQYF	TGCGCCAGCAGCCAAATTAGCGGGAGCGGCACAGATACGCAGTATTTT
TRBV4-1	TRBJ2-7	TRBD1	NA	CASSPTGQGLGEQYF	TGCGCCAGCAGCCCAACGGGACAGGGGTTGGGCGAGCAGTACTTC
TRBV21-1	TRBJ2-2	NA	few	CASSAGRNTGELFF	TGTGCCAGCAGCGCGGGACGAAACACCGGGGAGCTGTTTTTT
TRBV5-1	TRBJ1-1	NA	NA	CASIYEPITGVGMNTEAFF	TGCGCCAGCATCTACGAACCAATAACCGGGGTAGGGATGAACACTGAAGCTTTCTTT